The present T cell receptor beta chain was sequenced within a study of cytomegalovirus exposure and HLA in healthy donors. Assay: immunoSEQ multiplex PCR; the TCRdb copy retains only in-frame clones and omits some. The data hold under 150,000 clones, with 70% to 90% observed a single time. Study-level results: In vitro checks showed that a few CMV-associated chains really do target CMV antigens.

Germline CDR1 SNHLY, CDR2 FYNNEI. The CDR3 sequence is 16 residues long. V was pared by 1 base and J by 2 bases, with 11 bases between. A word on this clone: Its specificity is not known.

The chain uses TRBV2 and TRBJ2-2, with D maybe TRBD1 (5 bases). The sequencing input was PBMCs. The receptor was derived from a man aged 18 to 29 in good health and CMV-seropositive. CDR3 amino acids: CASSEDRTSNTGELFF. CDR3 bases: TGTGCCAGCAGTGAAGACAGGACATCAAACACCGGGGAGCTGTTTTTT.